This T cell receptor beta chain was observed in a study of neurological immune-mediated disorders. Deletions cut 6 bases from V and 5 bases from J, with 12 bases between. This CDR3 region has 13 residues. Germline CDR1 and CDR2: SGHTS and YDEGEE. TCRdb reprocessed the 5' RACE reads via MiXCR and lists one record per CDR3 protein. The profile shows about 46,000 distinct CDR3 sequences, about a tenth of them singletons. This clonotype was seen repeatedly, ten times or more. Sequencing used PBMCs. This TCR was sampled from a man between 65 and 85 years old with HTLV-1-associated myelopathy (HAM/TSP). The chain couples TRBV5-8 to TRBJ1-5, with a weak D call TRBD1 (5 bases). DNA for the CDR3: TGTGCCAGCACCAGGGACCGAGATCAGCCCCAGCATTTT. This encodes CASTRDRDQPQHF.